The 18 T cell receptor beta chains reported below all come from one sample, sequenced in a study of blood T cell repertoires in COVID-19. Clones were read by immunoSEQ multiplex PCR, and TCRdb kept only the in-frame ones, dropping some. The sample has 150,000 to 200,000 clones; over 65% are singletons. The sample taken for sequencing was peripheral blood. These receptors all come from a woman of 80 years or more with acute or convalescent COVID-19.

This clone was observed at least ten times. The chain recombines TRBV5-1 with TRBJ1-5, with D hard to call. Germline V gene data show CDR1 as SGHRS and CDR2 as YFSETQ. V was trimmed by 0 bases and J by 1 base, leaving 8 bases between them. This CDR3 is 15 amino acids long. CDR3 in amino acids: CASSLESGSNQPQHF. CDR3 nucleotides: TGCGCCAGCAGCTTGGAAAGCGGAAGCAATCAGCCCCAGCATTTT.

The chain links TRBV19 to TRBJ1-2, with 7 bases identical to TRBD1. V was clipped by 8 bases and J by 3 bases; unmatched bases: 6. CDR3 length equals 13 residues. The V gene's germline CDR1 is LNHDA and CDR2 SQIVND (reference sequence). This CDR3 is CASATGVDYGYTF. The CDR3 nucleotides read TGTGCCAGTGCTACAGGGGTCGACTATGGCTACACCTTC.

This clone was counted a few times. The DNA for the CDR3 is TGTGCCAGCGGGGACAGGAACTACGAGCAGTACTTC. This codes for CASGDRNYEQYF. This sequence joins TRBV6-6 and TRBJ2-7, with TRBD1 matching over 8 bases. The CDR3 is 12 amino acids. J was trimmed by 3 bases and V by 8 bases; bases with no gene match: 3. The germline V gene encodes CDR1 MNHNY and CDR2 SVGAGI (reference sequence).

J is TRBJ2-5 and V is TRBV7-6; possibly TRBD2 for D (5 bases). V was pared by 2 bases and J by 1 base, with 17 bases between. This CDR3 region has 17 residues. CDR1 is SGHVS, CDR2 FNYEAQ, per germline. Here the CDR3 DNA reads TGTGCCAGCAGCTTATACGGGCCTAAGAGGGTCCAAGAGACCCAGTACTTC. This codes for CASSLYGPKRVQETQYF.

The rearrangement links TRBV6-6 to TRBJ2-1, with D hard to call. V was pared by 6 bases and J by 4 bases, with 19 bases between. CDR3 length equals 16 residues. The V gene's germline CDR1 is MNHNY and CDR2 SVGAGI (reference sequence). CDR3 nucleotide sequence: TGTGCCAGCAGCCCCATTTTAAGCCGTTATTACAATGAGCAGTTCTTC. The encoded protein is CASSPILSRYYNEQFF.

The CDR3 here is CASSGTGVRSPLHF. CDR3 bases: TGTGCCAGCAGCGGGACAGGGGTTCGGTCACCCCTCCACTTT. This chain uses TRBV11-2 with TRBJ1-6, with TRBD1 identical over 10 bases. This CDR3 comprises 14 residues. V trimming: 5 bases; J trimming: 10 bases; junction bases outside the gene matches: 5. Germline V CDR1 and CDR2: SGHAT, FQNNGV.

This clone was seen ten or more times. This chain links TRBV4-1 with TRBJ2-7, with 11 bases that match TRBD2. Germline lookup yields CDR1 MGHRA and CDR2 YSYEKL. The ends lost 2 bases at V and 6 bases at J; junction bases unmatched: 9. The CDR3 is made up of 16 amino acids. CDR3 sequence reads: CASSQTPGLAASEQYF. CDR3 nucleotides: TGCGCCAGCAGCCAAACCCCGGGACTAGCGGCGTCCGAGCAGTACTTC.

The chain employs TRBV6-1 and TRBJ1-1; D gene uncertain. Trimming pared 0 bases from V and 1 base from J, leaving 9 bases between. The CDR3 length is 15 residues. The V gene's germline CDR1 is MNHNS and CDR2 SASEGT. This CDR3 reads CASSEAVHPNTEAFF. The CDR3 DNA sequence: TGTGCCAGCAGTGAAGCGGTACACCCGAACACTGAAGCTTTCTTT.

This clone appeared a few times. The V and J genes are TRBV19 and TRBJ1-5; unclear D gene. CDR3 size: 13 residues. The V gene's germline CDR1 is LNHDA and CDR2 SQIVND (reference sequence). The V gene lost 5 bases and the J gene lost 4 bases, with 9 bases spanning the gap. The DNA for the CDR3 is TGTGCCAGTAGTTCTACGGGAAATCAGCCCCAGCATTTT. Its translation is CASSSTGNQPQHF. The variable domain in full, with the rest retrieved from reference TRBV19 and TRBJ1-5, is DGGITQSPKYLFRKEGQNVTLSCEQNLNHDAMYWYRQDPGQGLRLIYYSQIVNDFQKGDIAEGYSVSREKKESFPLTVTSAQKNPTAFYLCASSSTGNQPQHFGDGTRLSIL.

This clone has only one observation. The CDR3 DNA reads TGTGCCAGTAGTATAGCACAGGGAACATCCTCTGGGGCCAACGTCCTGACTTTC. It codes for CASSIAQGTSSGANVLTF. The rearrangement joins TRBV19 to TRBJ2-6; maybe TRBD1 (6 bases). Trimming pared 1 base from V and 0 bases from J, leaving 13 bases between. CDR1 and CDR2 from the germline V gene are LNHDA and SQIVND (reference sequence). The CDR3 spans 18 residues.

CDR3 loop: CASSFSAGTFSEQYF. CDR3 bases: TGTGCCAGCAGTTTCTCTGCAGGGACTTTCTCCGAGCAGTACTTC. The genes are TRBV27 and TRBJ2-7; the D gene is possibly TRBD2 (6 bases). This CDR3 spans 15 amino acids. The ends were cut back, 3 bases at V and 6 bases at J, with 18 bases in the middle. CDR1 is MNHEY, CDR2 SMNVEV, per germline (reference sequence).

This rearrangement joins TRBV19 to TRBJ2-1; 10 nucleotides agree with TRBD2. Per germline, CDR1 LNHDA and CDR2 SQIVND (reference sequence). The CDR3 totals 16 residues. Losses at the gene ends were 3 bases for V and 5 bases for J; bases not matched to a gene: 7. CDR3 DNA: TGTGCCAGTAGTATGTTCTTAGCGGGAGGCCACAATGAGCAGTTCTTC. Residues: CASSMFLAGGHNEQFF.

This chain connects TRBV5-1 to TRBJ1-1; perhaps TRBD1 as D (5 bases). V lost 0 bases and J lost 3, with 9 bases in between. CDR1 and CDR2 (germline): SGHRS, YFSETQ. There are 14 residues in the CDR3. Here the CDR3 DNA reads TGCGCCAGCAGCTTGGGACAGCCAGACACTGAAGCTTTCTTT. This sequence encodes CASSLGQPDTEAFF.

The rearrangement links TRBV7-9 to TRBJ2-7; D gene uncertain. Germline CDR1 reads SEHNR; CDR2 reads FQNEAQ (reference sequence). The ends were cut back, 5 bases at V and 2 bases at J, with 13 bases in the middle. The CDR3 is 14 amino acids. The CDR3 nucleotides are TGTGCCAGCAGCCGCCCGGGTAGTCCCTACGAGCAGTACTTC. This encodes CASSRPGSPYEQYF.

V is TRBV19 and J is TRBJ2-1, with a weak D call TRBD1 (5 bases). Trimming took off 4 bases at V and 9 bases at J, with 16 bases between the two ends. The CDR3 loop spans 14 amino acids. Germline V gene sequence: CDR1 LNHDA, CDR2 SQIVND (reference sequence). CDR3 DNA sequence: TGTGCCAGTAGTAAGCCCGAGGCAGACAGTGAGCAGTTCTTC. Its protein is CASSKPEADSEQFF. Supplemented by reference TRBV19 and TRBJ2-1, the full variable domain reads DGGITQSPKYLFRKEGQNVTLSCEQNLNHDAMYWYRQDPGQGLRLIYYSQIVNDFQKGDIAEGYSVSREKKESFPLTVTSAQKNPTAFYLCASSKPEADSEQFFGPGTRLTVL.

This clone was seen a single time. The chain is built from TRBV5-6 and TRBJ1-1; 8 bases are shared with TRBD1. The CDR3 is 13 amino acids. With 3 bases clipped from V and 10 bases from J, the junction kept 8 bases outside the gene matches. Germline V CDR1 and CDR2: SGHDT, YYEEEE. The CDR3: CASSSTTGERAFF. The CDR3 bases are TGTGCCAGCAGCTCCACGACAGGGGAAAGAGCTTTCTTT.

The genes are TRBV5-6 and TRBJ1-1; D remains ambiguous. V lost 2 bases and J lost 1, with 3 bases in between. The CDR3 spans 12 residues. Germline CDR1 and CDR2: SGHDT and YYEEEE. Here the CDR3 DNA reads TGTGCCAGCAGCTTCAAGAACACTGAAGCTTTCTTT. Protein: CASSFKNTEAFF.

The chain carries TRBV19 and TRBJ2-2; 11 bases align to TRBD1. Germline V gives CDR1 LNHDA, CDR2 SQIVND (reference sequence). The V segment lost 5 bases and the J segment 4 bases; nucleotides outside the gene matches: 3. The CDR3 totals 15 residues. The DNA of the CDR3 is TGTGCCAGTAGTTTGGGACAGGGGGGCACCGGGGAGCTGTTTTTT. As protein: CASSLGQGGTGELFF.